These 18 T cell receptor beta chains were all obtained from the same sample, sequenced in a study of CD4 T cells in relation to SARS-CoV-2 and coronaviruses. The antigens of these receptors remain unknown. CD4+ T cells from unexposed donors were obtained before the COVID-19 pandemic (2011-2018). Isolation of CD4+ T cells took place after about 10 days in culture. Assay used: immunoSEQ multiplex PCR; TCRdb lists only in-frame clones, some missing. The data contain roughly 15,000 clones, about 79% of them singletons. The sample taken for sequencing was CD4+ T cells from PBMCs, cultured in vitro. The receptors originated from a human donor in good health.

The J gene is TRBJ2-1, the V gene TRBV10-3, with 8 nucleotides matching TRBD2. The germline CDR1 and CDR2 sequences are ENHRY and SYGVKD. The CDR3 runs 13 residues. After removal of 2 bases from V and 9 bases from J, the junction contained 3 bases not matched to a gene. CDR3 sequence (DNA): TGTGCCATCAGTGAGGGGACTAGTTCTGAGCAGTTCTTC. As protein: CAISEGTSSEQFF.

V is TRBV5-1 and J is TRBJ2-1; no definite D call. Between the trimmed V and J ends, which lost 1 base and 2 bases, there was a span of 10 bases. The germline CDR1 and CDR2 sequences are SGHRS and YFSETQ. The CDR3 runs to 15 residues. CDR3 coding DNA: TGCGCCAGCAGCTTGAACACTATAGCCTACAATGAGCAGTTCTTC. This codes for CASSLNTIAYNEQFF.

CDR3 coding DNA: TGCGCCAGCAGCTACGCCGGGACTAGCGGGACGGGGGAGACCCAGTACTTC. Translating gives CASSYAGTSGTGETQYF. V usage is TRBV5-1 and J usage is TRBJ2-5; 13 positions match TRBD2. V was pared by 3 bases and J by 5 bases, with 10 bases of the junction left unmatched. Germline loops: CDR1 SGHRS, CDR2 YFSETQ. CDR3 length: 17 residues.

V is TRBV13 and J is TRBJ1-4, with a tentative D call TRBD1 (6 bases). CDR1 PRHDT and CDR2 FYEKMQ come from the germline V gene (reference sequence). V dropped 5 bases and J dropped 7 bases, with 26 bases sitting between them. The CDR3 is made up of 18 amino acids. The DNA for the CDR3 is TGTGCCAGCAGCCCTTGCACAGGGCGGGGGAACGGGAGTGAAAAACTGTTTTTT. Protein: CASSPCTGRGNGSEKLFF.

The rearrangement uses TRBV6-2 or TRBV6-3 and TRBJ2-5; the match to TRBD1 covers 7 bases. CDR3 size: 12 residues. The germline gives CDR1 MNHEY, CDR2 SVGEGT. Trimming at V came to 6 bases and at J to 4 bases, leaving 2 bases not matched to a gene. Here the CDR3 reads CASSGQVETQYF. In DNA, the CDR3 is TGTGCCAGCAGCGGACAGGTAGAGACCCAGTACTTC.

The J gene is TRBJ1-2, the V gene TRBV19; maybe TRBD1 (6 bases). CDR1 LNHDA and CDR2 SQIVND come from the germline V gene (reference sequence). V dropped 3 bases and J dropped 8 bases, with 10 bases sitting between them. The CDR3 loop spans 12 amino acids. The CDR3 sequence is CASSMTGGGYTF. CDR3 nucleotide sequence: TGTGCCAGTAGTATGACAGGTGGCGGCTACACCTTC.

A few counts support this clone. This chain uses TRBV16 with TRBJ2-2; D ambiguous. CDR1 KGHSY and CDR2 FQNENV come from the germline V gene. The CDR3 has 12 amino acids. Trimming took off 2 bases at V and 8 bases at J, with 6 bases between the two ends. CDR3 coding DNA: TGTGCCAGCAGCCAAGGAGTGGGGGAGCTGTTTTTT. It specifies CASSQGVGELFF.

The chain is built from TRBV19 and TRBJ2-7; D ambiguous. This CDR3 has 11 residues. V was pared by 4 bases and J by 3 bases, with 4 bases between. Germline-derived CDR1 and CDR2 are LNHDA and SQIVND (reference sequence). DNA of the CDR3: TGTGCCAGTAGTAATATCTACGAGCAGTACTTC. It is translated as CASSNIYEQYF.

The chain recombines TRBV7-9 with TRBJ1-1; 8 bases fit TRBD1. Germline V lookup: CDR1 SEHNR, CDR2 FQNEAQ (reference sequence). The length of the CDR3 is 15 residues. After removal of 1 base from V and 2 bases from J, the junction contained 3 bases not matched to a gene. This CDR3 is CASSLVSGGNTEAFF. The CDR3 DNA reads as TGTGCCAGCAGCTTAGTTTCAGGGGGCAACACTGAAGCTTTCTTT.

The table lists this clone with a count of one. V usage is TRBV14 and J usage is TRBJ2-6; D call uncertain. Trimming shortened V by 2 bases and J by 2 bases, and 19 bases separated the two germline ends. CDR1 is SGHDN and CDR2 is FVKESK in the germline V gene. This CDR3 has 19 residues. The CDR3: CASSQFQRSPRAGANVLTF. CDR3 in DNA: TGTGCCAGCAGCCAATTTCAACGGAGCCCAAGAGCTGGGGCCAACGTCCTGACTTTC.

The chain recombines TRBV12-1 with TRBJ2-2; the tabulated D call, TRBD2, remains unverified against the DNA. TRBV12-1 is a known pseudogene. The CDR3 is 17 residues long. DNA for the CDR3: TGTGCCAGCAGCCCCCGTTCTAGCGGGAGGTGCCACCGGGAGCTGTTTTTT. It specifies CASSPRSSGRCHRELFF.

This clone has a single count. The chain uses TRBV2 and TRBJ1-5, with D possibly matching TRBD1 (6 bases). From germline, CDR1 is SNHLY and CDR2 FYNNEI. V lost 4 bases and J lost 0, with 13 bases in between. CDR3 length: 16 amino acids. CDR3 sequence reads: CASSAGTLISNQPQHF. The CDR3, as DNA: TGTGCCAGCAGTGCCGGGACACTCATTAGCAATCAGCCCCAGCATTTT.

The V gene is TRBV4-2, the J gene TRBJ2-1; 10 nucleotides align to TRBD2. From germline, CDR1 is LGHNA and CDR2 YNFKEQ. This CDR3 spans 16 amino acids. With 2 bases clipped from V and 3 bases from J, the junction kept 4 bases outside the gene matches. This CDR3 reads CASSQRIAGGYNEQFF. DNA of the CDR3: TGTGCCAGCAGCCAAAGGATAGCGGGGGGCTACAATGAGCAGTTCTTC.

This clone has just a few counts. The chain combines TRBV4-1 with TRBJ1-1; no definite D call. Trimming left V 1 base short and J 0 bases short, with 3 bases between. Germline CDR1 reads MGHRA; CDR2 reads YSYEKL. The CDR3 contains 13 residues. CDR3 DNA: TGCGCCAGCAGCCAAGGGATGAACACTGAAGCTTTCTTT. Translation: CASSQGMNTEAFF.

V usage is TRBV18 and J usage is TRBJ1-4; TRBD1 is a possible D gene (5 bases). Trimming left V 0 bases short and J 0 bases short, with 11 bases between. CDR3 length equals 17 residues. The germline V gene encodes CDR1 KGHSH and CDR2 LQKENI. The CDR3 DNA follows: TGTGCCAGCTCACCACCAAATTCGGGGGCAACTAATGAAAAACTGTTTTTT. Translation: CASSPPNSGATNEKLFF.

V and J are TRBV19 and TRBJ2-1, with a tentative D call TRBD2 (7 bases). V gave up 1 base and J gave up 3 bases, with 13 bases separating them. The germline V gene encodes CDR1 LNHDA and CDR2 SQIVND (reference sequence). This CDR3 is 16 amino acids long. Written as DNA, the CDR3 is TGTGCCAGTAGTATAGTAGGGGGGGGACACTACAATGAGCAGTTCTTC. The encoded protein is CASSIVGGGHYNEQFF.

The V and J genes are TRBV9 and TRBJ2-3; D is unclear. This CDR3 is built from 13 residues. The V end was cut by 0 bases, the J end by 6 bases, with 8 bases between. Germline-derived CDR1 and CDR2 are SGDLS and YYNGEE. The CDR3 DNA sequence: TGTGCCAGCAGCGTAGGACCGGCGGATACGCAGTATTTT. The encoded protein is CASSVGPADTQYF.

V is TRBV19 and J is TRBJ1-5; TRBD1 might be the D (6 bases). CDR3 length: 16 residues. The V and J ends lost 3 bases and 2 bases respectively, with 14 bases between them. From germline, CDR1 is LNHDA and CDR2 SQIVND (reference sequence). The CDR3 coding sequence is TGTGCCAGTAGTATGTTCCACAGGGCGGGCAATCAGCCCCAGCATTTT. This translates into CASSMFHRAGNQPQHF.